The T cell receptor beta chain described here comes from a study of a mutant IDH1 vaccine in newly diagnosed glioma. Background on the study: Visit V12 happened at week 35; visit V13 happened at week 47.

Trimming took 2 bases from V and 4 from J, leaving 12 bases between them. The CDR3 covers 15 residues. The germline V gene encodes CDR1 MNHNS and CDR2 SASEGT. Comments on this clone: No antigen is known for it.

Using immunoSEQ multiplex PCR, the repertoire was profiled, and TCRdb retains in-frame clones only, with some absent. The table records 30,000 or so clones, around 77% of them present only once. The time point is: week 35, safety follow-up. With topical imiquimod, each dose of the vaccine consisted of 300 ug of mutant IDH1 20-mer peptide. This chain uses TRBV6-1 with TRBJ1-5; a possible D gene is TRBD1 (5 bases). The sequencing here drew on PBMCs, taken from a glioma patient whose treatment included an IDH1 peptide vaccine. This clonotype was sampled from a woman aged 30 to 39 with glioma. Some clones in this sample may be carry-over from other donors' samples. The CDR3: CASSESTGWNQPQHF. CDR3 nucleotide sequence: TGTGCCAGCAGTGAAAGCACAGGTTGGAATCAGCCCCAGCATTTT.